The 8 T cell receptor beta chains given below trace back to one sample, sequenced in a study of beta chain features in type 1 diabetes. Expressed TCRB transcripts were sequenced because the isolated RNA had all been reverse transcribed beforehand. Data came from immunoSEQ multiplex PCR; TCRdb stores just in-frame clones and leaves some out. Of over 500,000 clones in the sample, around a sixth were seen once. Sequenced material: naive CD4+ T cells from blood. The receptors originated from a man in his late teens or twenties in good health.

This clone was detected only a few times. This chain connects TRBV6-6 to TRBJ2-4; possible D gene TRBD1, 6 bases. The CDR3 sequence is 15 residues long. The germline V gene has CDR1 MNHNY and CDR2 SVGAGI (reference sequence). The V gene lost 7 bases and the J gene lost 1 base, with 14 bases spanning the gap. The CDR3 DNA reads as TGTGCCAGCAAACGTAGACAGGACGCCAAAAACATTCAGTACTTC. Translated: CASKRRQDAKNIQYF.

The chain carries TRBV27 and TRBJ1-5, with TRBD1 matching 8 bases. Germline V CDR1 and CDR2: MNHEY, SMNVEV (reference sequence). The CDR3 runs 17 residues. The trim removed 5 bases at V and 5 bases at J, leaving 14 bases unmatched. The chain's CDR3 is CASSTPPDRAGDQPQHF. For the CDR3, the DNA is TGTGCCAGCAGTACACCACCGGACAGGGCGGGAGATCAGCCCCAGCATTTT.

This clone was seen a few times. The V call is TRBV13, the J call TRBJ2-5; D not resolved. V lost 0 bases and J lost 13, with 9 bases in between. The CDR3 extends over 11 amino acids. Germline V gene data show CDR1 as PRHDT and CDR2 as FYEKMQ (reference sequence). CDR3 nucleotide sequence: TGTGCCAGCAGCTTAGGGGCGGCTCGGTACTTC. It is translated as CASSLGAARYF.

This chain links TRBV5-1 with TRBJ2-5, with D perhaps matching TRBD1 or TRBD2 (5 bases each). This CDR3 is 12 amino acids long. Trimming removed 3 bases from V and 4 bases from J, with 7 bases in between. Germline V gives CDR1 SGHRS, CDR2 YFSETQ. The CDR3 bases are TGCGCCAGCAGCTGGGGGATAGAGACCCAGTACTTC. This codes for CASSWGIETQYF.

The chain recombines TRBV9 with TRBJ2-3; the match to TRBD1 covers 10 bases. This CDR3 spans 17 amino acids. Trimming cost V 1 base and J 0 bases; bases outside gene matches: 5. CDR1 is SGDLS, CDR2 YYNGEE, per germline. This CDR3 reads CASSVTTGGRSTDTQYF. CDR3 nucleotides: TGTGCCAGCAGCGTAACGACAGGGGGCCGTAGCACAGATACGCAGTATTTT.

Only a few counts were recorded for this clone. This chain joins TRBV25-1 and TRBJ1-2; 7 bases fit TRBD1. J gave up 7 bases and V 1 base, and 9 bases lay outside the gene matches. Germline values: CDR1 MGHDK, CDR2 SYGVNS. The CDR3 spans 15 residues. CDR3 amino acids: CASSELGGPDGGYTF. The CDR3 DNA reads TGTGCCAGCAGTGAATTAGGGGGCCCAGACGGTGGCTACACCTTC.

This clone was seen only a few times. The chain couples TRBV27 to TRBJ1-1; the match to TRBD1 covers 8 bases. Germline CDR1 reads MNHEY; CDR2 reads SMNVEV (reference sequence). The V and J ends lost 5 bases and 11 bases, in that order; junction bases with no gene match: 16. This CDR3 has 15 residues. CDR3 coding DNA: TGTGCCAGCAGTCGGGAGGGACAGGCTAGCTTGAGGGCTTTCTTT. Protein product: CASSREGQASLRAFF.

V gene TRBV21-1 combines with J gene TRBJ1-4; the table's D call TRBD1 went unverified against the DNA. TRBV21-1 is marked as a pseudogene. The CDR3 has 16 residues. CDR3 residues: CASSKARGQWNEKLFF. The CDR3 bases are TGTGCCAGCAGCAAAGCTCGGGGACAGTGGAATGAAAAACTGTTTTTT.